Presented here are 16 T cell receptor beta chains from one specimen sequenced in a study of T cell clusters in autoimmune cytopenias. TRB was amplified from 250 ng of peripheral blood genomic DNA per sample. TRB was amplified by touch-down multiplex PCR, primer pools A and B combined. TCRdb reanalyzed the multiplex PCR reads, giving one entry per CDR3 protein sequence and no DNA. This sample's clone table lists about 15,000 distinct CDR3 sequences. Sequences were obtained from peripheral blood. The origin of the receptors is a human donor with an autoimmune cytopenia or autoimmune hepatitis (not recorded which).

Measured by frequency, this clonotype is medium-sized. This rearrangement joins TRBV6-5 to TRBJ1-2; TCRdb indicates TRBD1, and absent DNA this call remains unverified. CDR3 length: 15 amino acids. The germline V gene encodes CDR1 MNHEY and CDR2 SVGAGI. The CDR3 region is CASSYSRGLVYGYTF.

V is TRBV6-5 and J is TRBJ1-1. The V gene's germline CDR1 is MNHEY and CDR2 SVGAGI. The CDR3 is made up of 12 amino acids. CDR3: CAAAGSTTEAFF.

The chain uses TRBV7-2 and TRBJ2-1. CDR1 SGHTA and CDR2 FQGNSA come from the germline V gene. CDR3 length: 15 residues. The CDR3 reads CASSPQRSSYNEQFF.

The chain joins TRBV27 to TRBJ1-1; without DNA, the TCRdb call of TRBD1 cannot be checked. This CDR3 has 16 residues. The germline V gene encodes CDR1 MNHEY and CDR2 SMNVEV (reference sequence). This chain's CDR3 is CASSFRLTDRDTEAFF.

The rearrangement uses TRBV6-1 and TRBJ2-3; the D call from TCRdb, TRBD2, cannot be confirmed without DNA. Germline CDR1 and CDR2: MNHNS and SASEGT. This CDR3 comprises 15 residues. The CDR3 loop reads CATRKAGPSTDTQYF.

This chain connects TRBV12-3 or TRBV12-4 to TRBJ1-4; the D call of TRBD1 rests on TCRdb alone, since no DNA is present to check it. The CDR3 is 13 residues long. The CDR3 is CASSWAGGEKLFF.

The J gene is TRBJ2-7, the V gene TRBV12-3 or TRBV12-4. The CDR3 length is 12 residues. The CDR3 spells CASSLNGPEQYF.

This chain connects TRBV6-1 to TRBJ2-1; the D call from TCRdb, TRBD2, cannot be confirmed without DNA. Germline CDR1 and CDR2: MNHNS and SASEGT. The CDR3 is 14 amino acids. The chain's CDR3 is CASRLSGSYNEQFF.

The genes are TRBV12-3 or TRBV12-4 and TRBJ2-6; TCRdb picks TRBD1, but there is no DNA to check that call. CDR3 length: 18 amino acids. CDR3 loop: CASSLSGAGYSGANVLTF.

V usage is TRBV11-1 and J usage is TRBJ1-6; TCRdb gives TRBD1 as the D gene, but with no DNA this cannot be confirmed. The CDR3 extends over 15 amino acids. Germline V gives CDR1 SGHAT, CDR2 FQDESV (reference sequence). CDR3 protein: CASSLRKGMDSPLHF.

The chain carries TRBV19 and TRBJ1-3; TCRdb's D call of TRBD1 is untestable without DNA. Germline V gives CDR1 LNHDA, CDR2 SQIVND (reference sequence). The CDR3 runs 13 residues. The CDR3 loop reads CASSPDRERTIYF. Full variable domain (missing parts from reference TRBV19 and TRBJ1-3): DGGITQSPKYLFRKEGQNVTLSCEQNLNHDAMYWYRQDPGQGLRLIYYSQIVNDFQKGDIAEGYSVSREKKESFPLTVTSAQKNPTAFYLCASSPDRERTIYFGEGSWLTVV.

In terms of frequency, this clonotype is medium-sized. This chain joins TRBV30 and TRBJ2-2; the D call from TCRdb, TRBD1, cannot be confirmed without DNA. Germline values: CDR1 GTSNPN, CDR2 SVGIG (reference sequence). This CDR3 has 14 amino acids. CDR3 loop: CAWSLGGAAGELFF.

The V gene is TRBV18, the J gene TRBJ2-7. Germline V gene data show CDR1 as KGHSH and CDR2 as LQKENI. This CDR3 contains 13 residues. This CDR3 reads CASSPRHVYEQYF.

V gene TRBV18 combines with J gene TRBJ2-1; TCRdb reports TRBD2, a call that lacks DNA to check it against. Germline lookup yields CDR1 KGHSH and CDR2 LQKENI. The CDR3 runs to 14 residues. The CDR3 protein is CASSQGGYYNEQFF.

This chain connects TRBV20-1 to TRBJ1-5; TCRdb's D call, TRBD1, is unchecked because there is no DNA. The germline V gene has CDR1 DFQATT and CDR2 SNEGSKA (reference sequence). The CDR3 is made up of 15 amino acids. The CDR3 protein is CSASTGQGDNQPQHF.

This chain links TRBV30 with TRBJ1-1. CDR1 and CDR2 (germline): GTSNPN, SVGIG (reference sequence). This CDR3 region has 11 residues. The CDR3 protein is CAWSFEREAFF.